This TCR beta chain was retrieved from a study of shared clonotypes between healthy human individuals. Trimming took 5 bases from V and 1 from J, leaving 20 bases between them. Germline assignment: CDR1 MDHEN and CDR2 SYDVKM. CDR3 length: 17 amino acids. This table comes from immunoSEQ multiplex PCR, and its TCRdb copy is limited to in-frame clones, with some not included. There are hundreds of thousands of clones in the sample; about three quarters occur only once, and around 1.8% lies in the top ten. The clonotype was recovered from a woman aged 30 to 39 in good health. The chain has TRBV28 and TRBJ1-1; a possible D gene is TRBD1 (6 bases). Specimen: memory CD4+ T cells sorted from blood. Subset here: CD45RA-negative fraction. Here the CDR3 reads CASSVFNPDRRNTEAFF. In DNA form, the CDR3 reads TGTGCCAGCAGTGTGTTTAACCCAGACAGGAGGAACACTGAAGCTTTCTTT.